The 24 T cell receptor beta chains below were found in one sample sequenced in a study of CD8+CD57+ T cells in acquired aplastic anemia. TCR beta VDJ and CDR3 were profiled, and genomic DNA was the template. One entry per CDR3 protein, called by TCRdb with MiXCR from the reads. The sample has roughly 160,000 distinct CDR3 sequences; roughly 48% are singletons. Before being chosen for sequencing, patients had shown CD8+CD57+ cell expansion by flow cytometry. Material for sequencing was sorted CD4+, CD8+, or CD8+CD57+ T cells (not recorded which) from PBMCs. The receptors were gathered from a human donor with aplastic anemia.

This clonotype was recorded at least ten times. This chain joins TRBV7-2 and TRBJ2-5; 12 bases line up with TRBD2. The trim removed 0 bases at V and 2 bases at J, leaving 7 bases unmatched. This CDR3 has 18 residues. Per the germline V gene, CDR1 is SGHTA and CDR2 is FQGNSA. The CDR3 DNA follows: TGTGCCAGCAGCTTAGCCCGGGGAACTAGCGGGGGGCAAGAGACCCAGTACTTC. It yields the protein CASSLARGTSGGQETQYF.

The chain couples TRBV4-2 to TRBJ1-4; D is perhaps TRBD1 (5 bases). There are 16 residues in the CDR3. Germline V gene lookup returns CDR1 LGHNA and CDR2 YNFKEQ. V was clipped by 4 bases and J by 7 bases, with 19 bases between them. Here the CDR3 reads CASSRNPGPLSEKLFF. Written as DNA, the CDR3 is TGTGCCAGCAGCCGGAATCCAGGGCCGCTGAGTGAAAAACTGTTTTTT.

This clonotype was found once. The rearrangement links TRBV11-1 to TRBJ2-1; a weak D match, TRBD2 (6 bases). The V end lost 3 bases, the J end lost 5 bases, and 17 bases lay between the germline ends. The V gene's germline CDR1 is SGHAT and CDR2 FQDESV (reference sequence). This CDR3 region has 16 residues. Here the CDR3 DNA reads TGTGCCAGCAGCTTGGGGTCGGGAGTCGGCAACAATGAGCAGTTCTTC. It translates to CASSLGSGVGNNEQFF.

The rearrangement uses TRBV5-6 and TRBJ1-1; TRBD1 matches at 8 bases. Trimming took 5 bases from V and 3 from J; bases not matched to a gene: 12. This CDR3 has 16 residues. Per the germline V gene, CDR1 is SGHDT and CDR2 is YYEEEE. CDR3 sequence (DNA): TGTGCCAGCAGTCCCTGGGGGGGACAGGCCTACACTGAAGCTTTCTTT. Translation: CASSPWGGQAYTEAFF.

This clonotype was counted at least ten times. CDR3 nucleotides: TGTGCTAGTGGTTTGGGGCAGGGAAACAATCAGCCCCAGCATTTT. Translating it yields CASGLGQGNNQPQHF. The chain recombines TRBV12-5 with TRBJ1-5, with a weak D call TRBD1 (5 bases). This CDR3 is 15 amino acids long. V was cut by 1 base and J by 3 bases, with 10 bases left in between. Looked up from germline, CDR1 is LGHNT and CDR2 is FRNRAP.

The J gene is TRBJ2-3, the V gene TRBV27, with D unresolved. Germline V gene lookup returns CDR1 MNHEY and CDR2 SMNVEV (reference sequence). V lost 1 base and J 3 bases, leaving 11 bases between the germline ends. This CDR3 region has 15 residues. The CDR3 DNA reads as TGTGCCAGCAGTTTATTGGGTCAAATAACAGATACGCAGTATTTT. The encoded protein is CASSLLGQITDTQYF.

This chain links TRBV4-2 with TRBJ2-7, with 8 bases aligning to TRBD1. Germline-derived CDR1 and CDR2 are LGHNA and YNFKEQ. V gave up 4 bases and J gave up 5 bases; unmatched junction bases: 13. The CDR3 is made up of 16 amino acids. The CDR3 sequence is CASSPSWTGRNNEQYF. Here the CDR3 DNA reads TGTGCCAGCAGCCCTAGCTGGACAGGGAGAAACAACGAGCAGTACTTC.

J is TRBJ2-1 and V is TRBV7-8; 9 bases line up with TRBD2. CDR1 and CDR2 from the germline V gene are SGHVS and FQNEAQ. The length of the CDR3 is 16 residues. V shed 5 bases, J shed 6 bases, and the junction held 11 bases outside the gene matches. In DNA form, the CDR3 reads TGTGCCAGCAGCCTGCCTAGCGGGGCGGGGGGCAATGAGCAGTTCTTC. Its translation is CASSLPSGAGGNEQFF.

In this sample, this clonotype turned up many times. The chain employs TRBV6-6 and TRBJ1-5; TRBD1 agrees at 8 bases. The V and J ends lost 0 bases and 7 bases, in that order; junction bases with no gene match: 5. CDR1 MNHNY and CDR2 SVGAGI come from the germline V gene (reference sequence). The CDR3 consists of 15 residues. The CDR3 sequence is CASSYSTDRDQPQHF. The CDR3 DNA is TGTGCCAGCAGTTACTCGACGGACAGGGACCAGCCCCAGCATTTT.

Of note for this clonotype: Given a much more abundant clone one base away, this may be a read error. The chain recombines TRBV3-1 with TRBJ2-7, with D possibly TRBD2 on 5 matching bases. CDR1 and CDR2 (germline): LGHDT, YNNKEL (reference sequence). Trimming pared 6 bases from V and 3 bases from J, leaving 15 bases between. This CDR3 region has 14 residues. The CDR3 protein is CASRATIGNYEQYF. The CDR3 bases are TGTGCCAGCAGGGCGACTATCGGTAACTACGAGCAGTACTTC.

This clonotype was detected once. This chain joins TRBV14 and TRBJ2-2; TRBD2 is a possible D gene (7 bases). The V and J ends lost 4 bases and 5 bases respectively, with 14 bases between them. CDR3 size: 15 residues. Germline CDR1 reads SGHDN; CDR2 reads FVKESK. CDR3 nucleotide sequence: TGTGCCAGCAGCCCTGGGCGGGGGCGAACCGGGGAGCTGTTTTTT. Its protein is CASSPGRGRTGELFF.

The rearrangement joins TRBV19 to TRBJ1-2, with 9 bases matching TRBD1. CDR3 length: 14 residues. Germline CDR1 and CDR2: LNHDA and SQIVND (reference sequence). Trimming at V came to 9 bases and at J to 1 base, leaving 6 bases not matched to a gene. The CDR3 DNA is TGTGCCAGCAAATACAGGGGGCGTAACTATGGCTACACCTTC. This gives the protein CASKYRGRNYGYTF.

This clonotype was seen ten or more times. The chain links TRBV20-1 to TRBJ2-3, with 9 positions matching TRBD2. The junction had 7 bases not matched to a gene; V was cut back by 5 bases and J by 4 bases. The CDR3 has 14 amino acids. Germline values: CDR1 DFQATT, CDR2 SNEGSKA (reference sequence). CDR3 sequence (DNA): TGCAGTGCTGGAAGGGGCGGGAGGGCAGATACGCAGTATTTT. This translates into CSAGRGGRADTQYF.

This clonotype was detected only a few times. A single base separates this from a much larger clone, so it may be a read error. V is TRBV6-6 and J is TRBJ1-6; D is unclear. Germline V gives CDR1 MNHNY, CDR2 SVGAGI (reference sequence). The ends were cut back, 5 bases at V and 10 bases at J, with 9 bases in the middle. The CDR3 contains 12 residues. CDR3 bases: TGTGCCAGCAGTGAAGCGTGGTCACCCCTCCACTTT. It specifies CASSEAWSPLHF.

This clonotype was recorded only once. V usage is TRBV24-1 and J usage is TRBJ2-1, with 9 bases that match TRBD2. Trimming cost V 4 bases and J 5 bases; bases outside gene matches: 2. The CDR3 is 14 amino acids. Germline V lookup: CDR1 KGHDR, CDR2 SFDVKD. CDR3 amino acids: CATSDPSGNNEQFF. CDR3 coding DNA: TGTGCCACCAGTGACCCTAGCGGGAACAATGAGCAGTTCTTC.

This clonotype was counted only a few times. The V and J genes are TRBV6-2 or TRBV6-3 and TRBJ2-6; D tentatively reads TRBD1 or TRBD2 (6 bases each). The V gene lost 0 bases and the J gene lost 1 base, with 13 bases spanning the gap. CDR3 length: 18 residues. CDR1 is MNHEY and CDR2 is SVGEGT in the germline V gene. The CDR3 DNA reads as TGTGCCAGCAGTTACTCAGGGGGGTTTGGATCTGGGGCCAACGTCCTGACTTTC. Translating gives CASSYSGGFGSGANVLTF.

The chain joins TRBV24-1 to TRBJ1-5; TRBD1 matches at 8 bases. Germline assignment: CDR1 KGHDR and CDR2 SFDVKD. The length of the CDR3 is 16 residues. With V trimmed by 4 bases and J by 6 bases, 10 bases remained unmatched. In DNA, the CDR3 is TGTGCCACCAGTGACACCGGGACAGGAGTTGCTCAGCCCCAGCATTTT. Translation: CATSDTGTGVAQPQHF.

In this sample, this clonotype turned up many times. The V and J genes are TRBV10-3 and TRBJ2-7; possible D gene TRBD1, 5 bases. This CDR3 has 14 residues. With 3 bases removed from V and 4 bases from J, the gap between germline ends came to 13 bases. Looked up from germline, CDR1 is ENHRY and CDR2 is SYGVKD. CDR3 nucleotides: TGTGCCATCAGTGAAGGGGCAGGGATATACGAGCAGTACTTC. It is translated as CAISEGAGIYEQYF.

The chain is built from TRBV20-1 and TRBJ2-7; 8 bases align to TRBD2. After removal of 6 bases from V and 0 bases from J, the junction contained 7 bases not matched to a gene. This CDR3 comprises 14 residues. Germline-derived CDR1 and CDR2 are DFQATT and SNEGSKA (reference sequence). The CDR3 nucleotides are TGCAGTGCCGCTACTAGCGGATACTCCTACGAGCAGTACTTC. This codes for CSAATSGYSYEQYF.

This chain uses TRBV10-1 with TRBJ2-7, with D tentatively TRBD1 or TRBD2 (5 bases each). Germline V lookup: CDR1 WNHNN, CDR2 SYGVQD (reference sequence). V was clipped by 0 bases and J by 0 bases, with 9 bases between them. CDR3 length equals 15 residues. For the CDR3, the DNA is TGCGCCAGCAGTGAGTCGAGGGGAGACTCCTACGAGCAGTACTTC. It codes for CASSESRGDSYEQYF.

Comment on this clonotype: A much larger clone differs by one base, so this may be a read error. The chain has TRBV10-3 and TRBJ2-3; 9 nucleotides line up with TRBD2. CDR3 length: 16 residues. CDR1 is ENHRY, CDR2 SYGVKD, per germline. The CDR3 DNA reads as TGTGCCAGCAGTGTTCATAGCGGGAGTCCAACAGGTACGCAGTATTTT. Encoded protein: CASSVHSGSPTGTQYF.

This clonotype came up many times. CDR3: CASCSPGVGYEQYF. For the CDR3, the DNA is TGTGCCAGCTGTTCCCCGGGAGTTGGGTACGAGCAGTACTTC. The rearrangement uses TRBV6-4 and TRBJ2-7; the D gene is possibly TRBD2 (6 bases). V was trimmed by 8 bases and J by 4 bases, leaving 18 bases between them. Germline CDR1 MRHNA, CDR2 SNTAGT. The CDR3 spans 14 residues.

This rearrangement joins TRBV11-2 to TRBJ2-3; TRBD2 matches 8 bases. The CDR3 runs to 15 residues. The V segment lost 8 bases and the J segment 1 base; nucleotides outside the gene matches: 8. Germline assignment: CDR1 SGHAT and CDR2 FQNNGV. CDR3 residues: CASQYTSGGTDTQYF. For the CDR3, the DNA is TGTGCCAGCCAATATACTAGCGGAGGCACAGATACGCAGTATTTT. The full variable domain, its missing parts supplied by reference TRBV11-2 and TRBJ2-3, is EAGVAQSPRYKIIEKRQSVAFWCNPISGHATLYWYQQILGQGPKLLIQFQNNGVVDDSQLPKDRFSAERLKGVDSTLKIQPAKLEDSAVYLCASQYTSGGTDTQYFGPGTRLTVL.

The CDR3 nucleotides read TGTGCCATCAGTGAGTCTGCGGGAGGAGGAAGAGCAGATACGCAGTATTTT. It yields the protein CAISESAGGGRADTQYF. This rearrangement joins TRBV10-3 to TRBJ2-3; 8 positions match TRBD2. Per the germline V gene, CDR1 is ENHRY and CDR2 is SYGVKD. With V trimmed by 0 bases and J by 4 bases, 9 bases remained unmatched. The CDR3 totals 17 residues.